Sequencing of this T cell receptor beta chain was carried out in a study of neurological immune-mediated disorders. Findings and limits, study-wide: Levels of TCR clonal expansion peaked in HTLV-1-associated myelopathy and reached their lowest in multiple sclerosis, under those of healthy controls. Expanded clones shared no CDR3 amino acid sequences across subjects, suggesting private repertoires in all groups.

The CDR3 totals 13 residues. CDR1 SEHNR and CDR2 FQNEAQ come from the germline V gene (reference sequence). V was trimmed by 5 bases and J by 3 bases, leaving 9 bases between them. 5'RACE employing 10-nucleotide random UMIs yielded the cDNA. Every sequencing run drew on 15-18 subjects and yielded over 170 million TCR-beta sequences. MiXCR, run by TCRdb on the 5' RACE reads, gives a single entry per CDR3 protein. Of 70,000 to 95,000 distinct CDR3 sequences in the sample, 13% to 15% were seen once. This clonotype was observed many times. Antigen unknown. The chain combines TRBV7-9 with TRBJ2-3; the D is unclear. The source material was PBMCs. The TCR originated in a woman aged 45-65 years in good health. The CDR3 bases are TGTGCCAGCAGCCTTAGTGGGACAGATACGCAGTATTTT. It translates to CASSLSGTDTQYF.